These 30 T cell receptor beta chains came from one sample sequenced in a study of control samples from healthy donors and cancer patients. Some clones are missing from TCRdb's copy, which holds only in-frame ones; the method was immunoSEQ multiplex PCR. This table has over 100,000 clones, around 90% appearing once. The material sequenced was blood. These receptors were collected from a man in his forties in good health.

V and J are TRBV6-5 and TRBJ1-6; D not certain. Germline CDR1 and CDR2: MNHEY and SVGAGI. Trimming took off 1 base at V and 9 bases at J, with 7 bases between the two ends. CDR3 size: 13 residues. The CDR3 reads CASSYYSGSPLHF. As DNA, the CDR3 is TGTGCCAGCAGTTACTATTCGGGTTCACCCCTCCACTTT.

The chain joins TRBV18 to TRBJ1-2; D is ambiguous. CDR3 length equals 13 residues. Germline CDR1 reads KGHSH; CDR2 reads LQKENI. Between the trimmed V and J ends, which lost 5 bases and 5 bases, there was a span of 12 bases. CDR3 sequence: CASSTEKSYGYTF. In DNA, the CDR3 is TGTGCCAGCTCAACCGAGAAGTCGTATGGCTACACCTTC.

The CDR3 is CSALHNEQFF. In DNA form, the CDR3 reads TGCAGTGCTCTCCACAATGAGCAGTTCTTC. The chain is built from TRBV20-1 and TRBJ2-1, with D uncertain. Looked up from germline, CDR1 is DFQATT and CDR2 is SNEGSKA (reference sequence). This CDR3 comprises 10 residues. The V and J ends lost 5 bases and 5 bases respectively, with 4 bases between them.

The chain links TRBV6-4 to TRBJ1-6, with D tentatively TRBD1 (5 bases). CDR3 length: 14 residues. The germline V gene has CDR1 MRHNA and CDR2 SNTAGT. With 4 bases removed from V and 7 bases from J, the gap between germline ends came to 11 bases. The CDR3 spells CASSAGGWNSPLHF. The CDR3 bases are TGTGCCAGCAGTGCCGGGGGTTGGAATTCACCCCTCCACTTT.

Here the CDR3 DNA reads TGTGCCAGCAGCTACCGGACAGGCTCTGGAAACACCATATATTTT. This codes for CASSYRTGSGNTIYF. The chain has TRBV11-2 and TRBJ1-3, with 7 bases that match TRBD1. V lost 4 bases to trimming and J lost 0 bases; unmatched junction nucleotides: 3. Germline lookup yields CDR1 SGHAT and CDR2 FQNNGV. The CDR3 loop spans 15 amino acids.

This chain joins TRBV9 and TRBJ1-5, with 8 bases that match TRBD1. In germline, CDR1 is SGDLS, CDR2 YYNGEE. The CDR3 is 15 amino acids. With 4 bases clipped from V and 2 bases from J, the junction kept 5 bases outside the gene matches. For the CDR3, the DNA is TGTGCCAGCAGCCCGGGGACAGGTGGCAATCAGCCCCAGCATTTT. Its translation is CASSPGTGGNQPQHF.

This clone was seen just once. V and J are TRBV19 and TRBJ2-7; 10 bases match TRBD1. This CDR3 comprises 14 residues. V was pared by 5 bases and J by 4 bases, with 5 bases of the junction left unmatched. CDR1 is LNHDA, CDR2 SQIVND, per germline (reference sequence). The CDR3 loop reads CASSPGQGGYEQYF. CDR3 in DNA: TGTGCCAGTAGTCCCGGACAGGGGGGATACGAGCAGTACTTC.

V usage is TRBV6-5 and J usage is TRBJ2-7, with 9 bases that match TRBD1. The trim removed 9 bases at V and 1 base at J, leaving 7 bases unmatched. The germline V gene encodes CDR1 MNHEY and CDR2 SVGAGI. The CDR3 has 14 amino acids. CDR3 loop: CASTPGTGSYEQYF. CDR3 coding DNA: TGTGCCAGTACCCCCGGGACAGGGTCCTACGAGCAGTACTTC.

Many counts were recorded for this clone. In nucleotides, the CDR3 is TGTGCCAGCAGCCCGGGTCACAGGGAAACCACAGATACGCAGTATTTT. It codes for CASSPGHRETTDTQYF. The J gene is TRBJ2-3, the V gene TRBV7-2; D possibly corresponds to TRBD1 (6 bases). The CDR3 length is 16 residues. The V end was cut by 5 bases, the J end by 2 bases, with 17 bases between. In germline, CDR1 is SGHTA, CDR2 FQGNSA.

The CDR3 sequence: CASSLVFSSGGLRYEQYF. CDR3 coding DNA: TGTGCCAGCAGCTTGGTTTTTTCTAGCGGGGGGTTAAGGTACGAGCAGTACTTC. The chain carries TRBV5-5 and TRBJ2-7; 11 bases are a match to TRBD2. V lost 0 bases, J lost 4 bases, and 12 bases stayed unmatched. Germline CDR1 SGHKS, CDR2 YYEKEE (reference sequence). There are 18 residues in the CDR3.

The gene calls are TRBV14 and TRBJ1-1; D gene uncertain. Germline loops: CDR1 SGHDN, CDR2 FVKESK. The CDR3 is 10 amino acids. V lost 0 bases, J lost 11 bases, and 4 bases lay in between. This CDR3 is CASSQDRAFF. DNA of the CDR3: TGTGCCAGCAGCCAAGACAGGGCTTTCTTT.

Remarks on this clone: Additional DNA sequences in this sample encode the identical CDR3. This chain joins TRBV6-5 and TRBJ1-1; D may be TRBD1 (5 bases). V dropped 4 bases and J dropped 4 bases, with 13 bases sitting between them. Germline CDR1 and CDR2: MNHEY and SVGAGI. This CDR3 is built from 14 residues. The CDR3 nucleotides are TGTGCCAGCAGTTGGACGGGCGGGGGCACTGAAGCTTTCTTT. This codes for CASSWTGGGTEAFF.

V usage is TRBV7-2 and J usage is TRBJ2-7, with D possibly matching TRBD2 (5 bases). With 2 bases removed from V and 2 bases from J, the gap between germline ends came to 10 bases. Looked up from germline, CDR1 is SGHTA and CDR2 is FQGNSA. The CDR3 is 14 amino acids. The CDR3 protein is CASSLNLGAYEQYF. The CDR3 DNA follows: TGTGCCAGCAGCTTAAATCTGGGAGCCTACGAGCAGTACTTC.

Worth noting for this clone: Other nucleotide sequences from this sample produce the same CDR3. The chain joins TRBV12-3 or TRBV12-4 to TRBJ1-5; tentative D call: TRBD1 (5 bases). This CDR3 is built from 13 residues. V lost 5 bases to trimming and J lost 4 bases, with 9 bases between them. CDR3 loop: CASSLTVNQPQHF. CDR3 DNA sequence: TGTGCCAGCAGTCTGACAGTGAATCAGCCCCAGCATTTT.

The chain couples TRBV19 to TRBJ1-2; D is possibly TRBD1 (5 bases). The V gene's germline CDR1 is LNHDA and CDR2 SQIVND (reference sequence). This CDR3 is 13 amino acids long. Deletions cut 6 bases from V and 5 bases from J, with 13 bases between. CDR3 nucleotide sequence: TGTGCCAGTAGCAAGGGGTCGCGGTATGGCTACACCTTC. Translating it yields CASSKGSRYGYTF.

V gene TRBV3-1 (or the pseudogene TRBV3-2) combines with J gene TRBJ2-3; 7 positions match TRBD2. In germline, CDR1 is LGHDT, CDR2 YNNKEL (reference sequence). The CDR3 loop spans 15 amino acids. V lost 1 base, J lost 4 bases, and 5 bases stayed unmatched. The CDR3 sequence is CASSQGLAGADTQYF. Here the CDR3 DNA reads TGTGCCAGCAGCCAAGGATTAGCGGGCGCAGATACGCAGTATTTT.

The CDR3 spells CSVSKTSGKNIQYF. DNA of the CDR3: TGCAGCGTTAGTAAGACTAGCGGGAAAAACATTCAGTACTTC. The chain employs TRBV29-1 and TRBJ2-4; 10 bases are shared with TRBD2. V shed 5 bases, J shed 4 bases, and the junction held 5 bases outside the gene matches. The V gene's germline CDR1 is SQVTM and CDR2 ANQGSEA. This CDR3 region has 14 residues.

The chain joins TRBV10-2 to TRBJ1-1; no clear D. Germline V lookup: CDR1 WSHSY, CDR2 SAAADI. This CDR3 region has 13 residues. Trimming pared 3 bases from V and 1 base from J, leaving 6 bases between. The CDR3 here is CASSEGANTEAFF. The CDR3 coding sequence is TGCGCCAGCAGTGAAGGAGCGAACACTGAAGCTTTCTTT.

The chain joins TRBV7-3 to TRBJ2-2, with 7 positions matching TRBD1. The CDR3 has 15 residues. Unmatched junction bases numbered 5, after V lost 0 bases and J lost 7 bases. CDR1 is SGHTA and CDR2 is FQGTGA in the germline V gene. The CDR3 coding sequence is TGTGCCAGCAGCTTAACCGACAGGGCAGGCGGGGAGCTGTTTTTT. Translating gives CASSLTDRAGGELFF. The whole variable domain, remainder taken from reference TRBV7-3 and TRBJ2-2, is GAGVSQTPSNKVTEKGKYVELRCDPISGHTALYWYRQSLGQGPEFLIYFQGTGAADDSGLPNDRFFAVRPEGSVSTLKIQRTERGDSAVYLCASSLTDRAGGELFFGEGSRLTVL.

This clone appeared once. The chain recombines TRBV19 with TRBJ1-4, with D unclear. The CDR3 runs to 15 residues. V was cut by 7 bases and J by 5 bases, with 17 bases left in between. CDR1 LNHDA and CDR2 SQIVND come from the germline V gene (reference sequence). The DNA of the CDR3 is TGTGCCAGTATACAATTTGGGAGCAACAATGAAAAACTGTTTTTT. It encodes CASIQFGSNNEKLFF.

This chain connects TRBV27 to TRBJ1-5; D is uncertain. Germline V gene lookup returns CDR1 MNHEY and CDR2 SMNVEV (reference sequence). The V gene lost 4 bases and the J gene lost 7 bases, with 8 bases spanning the gap. This CDR3 spans 12 amino acids. The CDR3 coding sequence is TGTGCCAGCAGTTCCAATTCCCAGCCCCAGCATTTT. Translation: CASSSNSQPQHF.

The chain joins TRBV19 to TRBJ2-7; no clear D. With 5 bases removed from V and 4 bases from J, the gap between germline ends came to 18 bases. This CDR3 is built from 15 residues. Germline lookup yields CDR1 LNHDA and CDR2 SQIVND (reference sequence). CDR3 region: CASSPDPDGRYEQYF. In DNA form, the CDR3 reads TGTGCCAGTAGTCCCGACCCGGACGGGCGGTACGAGCAGTACTTC.

In this sample, this clone turned up a few times. V gene TRBV7-8 combines with J gene TRBJ2-7; D might be TRBD2 (5 bases). CDR1 and CDR2 (germline): SGHVS, FQNEAQ. The CDR3 runs 13 residues. The germline V and J ends were trimmed by 1 base and 10 bases, with 14 bases remaining between them. CDR3 sequence (DNA): TGTGCCAGCAGCTTAGAGGGAGCATCAGTCCAGTACTTC. This codes for CASSLEGASVQYF.

The rearrangement links TRBV5-8 to TRBJ2-4, with a weak D call TRBD1 (5 bases). Germline V gene sequence: CDR1 SGHTS, CDR2 YDEGEE. Trimming pared 1 base from V and 2 bases from J, leaving 13 bases between. This CDR3 is built from 16 residues. The CDR3, as DNA: TGTGCCAGCAGCTTGCAAAGGGGTGTATCCAAAAACATTCAGTACTTC. This encodes CASSLQRGVSKNIQYF.

The chain uses TRBV2 and TRBJ2-7, with D possibly matching TRBD1 (6 bases). V dropped 7 bases and J dropped 2 bases, with 18 bases sitting between them. The germline gives CDR1 SNHLY, CDR2 FYNNEI. The CDR3 has 15 amino acids. The CDR3 loop is CASKTQGLRTYEQYF. The CDR3 coding sequence is TGTGCCAGCAAAACGCAGGGGCTACGAACCTACGAGCAGTACTTC.

The CDR3 nucleotides are TGTGCCAGCAGCCAAGTTAGCGGGGCTCTCTCCTACGAGCAGTACTTC. The encoded protein is CASSQVSGALSYEQYF. The chain uses TRBV3-1 (or the pseudogene TRBV3-2) and TRBJ2-7, with TRBD2 identical over 8 bases. The CDR3 totals 16 residues. The germline gives CDR1 LGHDT, CDR2 YNNKEL (reference sequence). The trim removed 1 base at V and 0 bases at J, leaving 5 bases unmatched.

The genes are TRBV10-3 and TRBJ2-2; tentatively, D is TRBD1 or TRBD2 (5 bases each). Looked up from germline, CDR1 is ENHRY and CDR2 is SYGVKD. This CDR3 comprises 12 residues. V dropped 11 bases and J dropped 3 bases, with 10 bases sitting between them. The CDR3 sequence is CAAGGHTGELFF. The CDR3 DNA is TGTGCCGCTGGGGGACACACCGGGGAGCTGTTTTTT.

The chain uses TRBV6-9 and TRBJ1-6, with TRBD1 matching over 8 bases. CDR3 length: 14 amino acids. CDR1 MNHGY and CDR2 SVAAGI come from the germline V gene. The V gene end was trimmed by 6 bases and the J gene end by 8 bases; junction bases not matched to a gene: 6. The CDR3 protein is CASRPDRGDSPLHF. DNA for the CDR3: TGTGCCAGCAGACCCGACAGGGGTGATTCACCCCTCCACTTT.

The chain combines TRBV7-3 with TRBJ1-1, with D uncertain. There are 15 residues in the CDR3. With 1 base removed from V and 0 bases from J, the gap between germline ends came to 9 bases. Germline assignment: CDR1 SGHTA and CDR2 FQGTGA. DNA of the CDR3: TGTGCCAGCAGCTTAAGCGGCGGTATGAACACTGAAGCTTTCTTT. Translating gives CASSLSGGMNTEAFF.

In this sample, this clone turned up once. This chain joins TRBV28 and TRBJ1-3, with D possibly being TRBD1 (5 bases). V was clipped by 4 bases and J by 5 bases, with 9 bases between them. CDR1 is MDHEN and CDR2 is SYDVKM in the germline V gene. This CDR3 has 13 residues. The CDR3 protein is CASSSPGRNTIYF. In DNA, the CDR3 is TGTGCCAGCAGTTCCCCGGGGCGAAACACCATATATTTT.